The next 26 T cell receptor beta chains were all read from a single sample in a study of blood T cells in healthy people across ages. Together with a sample-barcoded 5' primer, a J-beta primer mix was included in a second PCR lasting roughly 6 to 12 cycles. Each CDR3 protein gets one entry after TCRdb re-called the 5' RACE reads with MiXCR. The sample lists some 1.7 million distinct CDR3 sequences, about 30% occurring once. What was sequenced was blood. The receptors derive from a woman aged 30 to 39 in good health.

This clonotype has just a few counts. This chain's CDR3 is CASSRNPGQLFYNEQYF. The CDR3 DNA sequence: TGTGCCAGCAGCCGGAATCCGGGACAGCTCTTCTACAATGAGCAGTACTTC. The V call is TRBV5-6, the J call TRBJ2-4, with 7 bases fitting TRBD1. V was pared by 4 bases and J by 13 bases, with 23 bases of the junction left unmatched. Per the germline V gene, CDR1 is SGHDT and CDR2 is YYEEEE. CDR3 length equals 17 residues.

This clonotype was seen repeatedly, ten times or more. This CDR3 is CASSSLDREETQYF. Here the CDR3 DNA reads TGTGCCAGCAGTTCCCTCGACAGGGAGGAGACCCAGTACTTC. V is TRBV6-6 and J is TRBJ2-5, with 7 nucleotides matching TRBD1. Germline values: CDR1 MNHNY, CDR2 SVGAGI (reference sequence). The V segment lost 4 bases and the J segment 5 bases; nucleotides outside the gene matches: 7. CDR3 size: 14 residues.

This chain joins TRBV27 and TRBJ2-3; maybe TRBD2 (6 bases). The CDR3 contains 15 residues. Germline-derived CDR1 and CDR2 are MNHEY and SMNVEV (reference sequence). Trimming pared 7 bases from V and 1 base from J, leaving 15 bases between. The CDR3 region is CASISRGGRTDTQYF. The CDR3, as DNA: TGTGCCAGCATCTCCCGGGGAGGCCGCACAGATACGCAGTATTTT.

Many counts were recorded for this clonotype. This chain uses TRBV10-3 with TRBJ2-5; perhaps D is TRBD1 or TRBD2 (5 bases each). Germline assignment: CDR1 ENHRY and CDR2 SYGVKD. The CDR3 runs 13 residues. V was pared by 4 bases and J by 7 bases, with 13 bases between. For the CDR3, the DNA is TGTGCCATCAGTGGGGGGACGGTGGTGACCCAGTACTTC. This translates into CAISGGTVVTQYF.

This clonotype was picked up a small number of times. The chain uses TRBV28 and TRBJ1-5, with D possibly being TRBD1 (5 bases). The CDR3 sequence is 15 residues long. CDR1 and CDR2 (germline): MDHEN, SYDVKM. Trimming removed 4 bases at V and 0 bases at J, with 10 bases between. The CDR3 DNA is TGTGCCAGCAGTTCTCAGGGAGATAGCAATCAGCCCCAGCATTTT. This codes for CASSSQGDSNQPQHF.

Comments on this clonotype: At one end the junction does not follow the germline gene, possibly because of a read error. The chain carries TRBV5-1 and TRBJ2-7, with D perhaps being TRBD1 or TRBD2 (5 bases each). Per germline, CDR1 SGHRS and CDR2 YFSETQ. The CDR3 has 15 amino acids. The DNA of the CDR3 is TGCGCCAGCAACTTGGGGTCAGGGAGCTCCTACGAGCAGTACTTC. Its translation: CASNLGSGSSYEQYF.

This clonotype has only a few counts. The J gene is TRBJ2-3, the V gene TRBV4-2, with a weak D call TRBD2 (6 bases). V was pared by 3 bases and J by 4 bases, with 14 bases between. Germline V gene lookup returns CDR1 LGHNA and CDR2 YNFKEQ. The CDR3 loop spans 15 amino acids. Here the CDR3 DNA reads TGTGCCAGCAGCCAGCAACTAGCTGAGGCAGATACGCAGTATTTT. As protein: CASSQQLAEADTQYF.

This clonotype occurred a few times. The genes are TRBV9 and TRBJ1-2; no definite D call. This CDR3 has 14 residues. The V gene lost 3 bases and the J gene lost 4 bases, with 13 bases spanning the gap. The V gene's germline CDR1 is SGDLS and CDR2 YYNGEE. CDR3 residues: CASSGEGGGYGYTF. The CDR3 region has the DNA TGTGCCAGCAGCGGGGAAGGAGGAGGCTATGGCTACACCTTC.

The V gene is TRBV6-2 or TRBV6-3, the J gene TRBJ2-7; 9 nucleotides line up with TRBD1. Germline V gene data show CDR1 as MNHEY and CDR2 as SVGEGT. The V gene end was trimmed by 9 bases and the J gene end by 4 bases; junction bases not matched to a gene: 13. CDR3 size: 15 residues. The DNA for the CDR3 is TGTGCCAGTCAAGGGGGACGGACAGGGGATTACGAGCAGTACTTC. Its protein is CASQGGRTGDYEQYF.

This clonotype was seen a few times. The CDR3 reads CASRGEGVLSNQPQHF. Written as DNA, the CDR3 is TGTGCCAGCCGCGGGGAAGGGGTGTTGAGCAATCAGCCCCAGCATTTT. The V and J genes are TRBV18 and TRBJ1-5, with a tentative D call TRBD1 (5 bases). This CDR3 spans 16 amino acids. The V end lost 8 bases, the J end lost 1 base, and 18 bases lay between the germline ends. CDR1 and CDR2 from the germline V gene are KGHSH and LQKENI.

This clonotype was counted only a few times. The chain joins TRBV4-1 to TRBJ2-1; TRBD2 might be the D (6 bases). CDR1 MGHRA and CDR2 YSYEKL come from the germline V gene. V lost 5 bases, J lost 0 bases, and 14 bases lay in between. This CDR3 contains 16 residues. CDR3 in DNA: TGCGCCAGCAGCTGGTCCGGGAGCAGCTCCTACAATGAGCAGTTCTTC. Translated: CASSWSGSSSYNEQFF.

This clonotype was counted at least ten times. The rearrangement joins TRBV12-3 or TRBV12-4 to TRBJ2-5; TRBD2 agrees at 7 bases. This CDR3 comprises 18 residues. J lost 7 bases, V lost 5 bases, and 22 bases had no gene match. This CDR3 reads CASSPPGGSGAAGRTQYF. The CDR3 DNA follows: TGTGCCAGCAGTCCTCCTGGGGGGAGCGGGGCGGCTGGTCGGACCCAGTACTTC.

The CDR3 sequence is CSAPTAASSLRGYTF. CDR3 nucleotides: TGCAGTGCCCCTACGGCTGCCAGCTCTCTAAGAGGCTACACCTTC. This chain connects TRBV20-1 to TRBJ1-2, with D uncertain. V shed 6 bases and J shed 8 bases, with 25 bases lying between them. This CDR3 comprises 15 residues. Germline CDR1 is DFQATT and CDR2 is SNEGSKA (reference sequence).

This clonotype was recorded a few times. This chain connects TRBV7-3 to TRBJ2-5; 16 bases agree with TRBD2. V lost 3 bases and J lost 0; bases outside the gene matches: 16. The CDR3 runs 22 residues. CDR1 is SGHTA and CDR2 is FQGTGA in the germline V gene. CDR3 in DNA: TGTGCCAGCAGCTTTGAGGGCCGGGGACTAGCGGGGGGGCACATCGACCAAGAGACCCAGTACTTC. It codes for CASSFEGRGLAGGHIDQETQYF.

Comment on this clonotype: Mismatch with germline at one junction end may stem from a read error. The chain combines TRBV29-1 with TRBJ1-2; D not certain. In germline, CDR1 is SQVTM, CDR2 ANQGSEA. This CDR3 has 14 residues. Here the CDR3 reads CSDLDDGGSDGCTF. CDR3 sequence (DNA): TGCAGCGACCTCGACGATGGAGGTTCGGATGGCTGCACCTTC.

This clonotype showed up many times. The chain links TRBV27 to TRBJ1-1, with TRBD1 matching 10 bases. The CDR3 consists of 13 residues. Germline assignment: CDR1 MNHEY and CDR2 SMNVEV (reference sequence). V shed 6 bases, J shed 3 bases, and the junction held 1 base outside the gene matches. This CDR3 is CASRGQGYTEAFF. The CDR3 DNA follows: TGTGCCAGCAGGGGACAGGGGTACACTGAAGCTTTCTTT.

Turning to this clonotype: This may arise from a read error, as a much more abundant clone is one base away. The chain couples TRBV20-1 to TRBJ2-5; maybe TRBD2 (6 bases). V was cut by 6 bases and J by 13 bases, with 21 bases left in between. The CDR3 totals 12 residues. CDR1 is DFQATT, CDR2 SNEGSKA, per germline (reference sequence). The CDR3: CSARAGRYERYF. In DNA, the CDR3 is TGCAGTGCGAGGGCGGGGAGGTACGAGCGGTACTTC.

Notes on this clonotype: A single base separates this from a much larger clone, so it may be a read error. V usage is TRBV7-9 and J usage is TRBJ2-1, with TRBD2 as a possible D gene (6 bases). Germline CDR1 and CDR2: SEHNR and FQNEAQ (reference sequence). CDR3 size: 15 residues. CDR3 region: CASSSERERGNGQFF. In DNA, the CDR3 is TGTGCCAGCAGCTCCGAACGGGAGAGAGGGAATGGGCAGTTCTTC.

The rearrangement joins TRBV18 to TRBJ2-7, with D possibly matching TRBD1 (6 bases). Trimming removed 3 bases at V and 6 bases at J, with 15 bases between. This CDR3 is 14 amino acids long. The germline V gene encodes CDR1 KGHSH and CDR2 LQKENI. The CDR3 here is CASSPKQGWGEQYF. DNA of the CDR3: TGTGCCAGCTCACCGAAACAGGGTTGGGGCGAGCAGTACTTC.

This clonotype showed up just a few times. The V call is TRBV30, the J call TRBJ2-2; D remains ambiguous. Between the trimmed V and J ends, which lost 1 base and 0 bases, there was a span of 3 bases. This CDR3 spans 13 amino acids. Germline CDR1 and CDR2: GTSNPN and SVGIG (reference sequence). The CDR3 is CAWSATNTGELFF. As DNA, the CDR3 is TGTGCCTGGAGTGCCACGAACACCGGGGAGCTGTTTTTT.

V usage is TRBV12-3 or TRBV12-4 and J usage is TRBJ2-1, with TRBD1 identical over 9 bases. V was pared by 1 base and J by 6 bases, with 10 bases of the junction left unmatched. CDR3 length equals 17 residues. The CDR3 nucleotides read TGTGCCAGCAGTTTAGTGGTTGGGACAGGGTCTTGCAATGAGCAGTTCTTC. Protein: CASSLVVGTGSCNEQFF.

This clonotype was detected many times. The chain recombines TRBV21-1 with TRBJ2-5. TRBV21-1 is labeled a pseudogene. This CDR3 region has 12 residues. CDR3 sequence reads: CASSSDLETQYF. CDR3 bases: TGTGCCAGCAGCAGTGATCTAGAGACCCAGTACTTC.

The chain joins TRBV5-6 to TRBJ2-7; D remains ambiguous. The V end was cut by 4 bases, the J end by 0 bases, with 14 bases between. CDR1 and CDR2 (germline): SGHDT, YYEEEE. There are 15 residues in the CDR3. The chain's CDR3 is CASSPRKGPSYEQYF. In DNA form, the CDR3 reads TGTGCCAGCAGCCCCCGGAAGGGCCCCTCCTACGAGCAGTACTTC. The whole variable domain, filled in from reference TRBV5-6 and TRBJ2-7, reads DAGVTQSPTHLIKTRGQQVTLRCSPKSGHDTVSWYQQALGQGPQFIFQYYEEEERQRGNFPDRFSGHQFPNYSSELNVNALLLGDSALYLCASSPRKGPSYEQYFGPGTRLTVT.

The chain employs TRBV14 and TRBJ1-1; D ambiguous. The V gene's germline CDR1 is SGHDN and CDR2 FVKESK. The length of the CDR3 is 14 residues. The V end was cut by 3 bases, the J end by 4 bases, with 12 bases between. The CDR3 spells CASSHRVGGTEAFF. CDR3 nucleotides: TGTGCCAGCAGCCATAGGGTGGGCGGCACTGAAGCTTTCTTT.

The rearrangement joins TRBV29-1 to TRBJ2-5; a weak D match, TRBD1 (6 bases). The CDR3 runs to 12 residues. Trimming stripped 7 bases from V and 3 bases from J, with 12 bases between. Germline V gene lookup returns CDR1 SQVTM and CDR2 ANQGSEA. DNA of the CDR3: TGCAGCGCCGTCTGGACAGAAGAGACCCAGTACTTC. Protein product: CSAVWTEETQYF.

In its sample, this clonotype was seen many times. The chain couples TRBV4-1 to TRBJ2-7; the D is unclear. Trimming shortened V by 1 base and J by 6 bases, and 10 bases separated the two germline ends. The CDR3 consists of 13 residues. CDR1 is MGHRA, CDR2 YSYEKL, per germline. The CDR3 DNA is TGCGCCAGCAGCCAAGTCCCGATAAGCGAGCAGTACTTC. It translates to CASSQVPISEQYF.